These T cell receptor beta chains were read from a single sample in a study of T cells in Graves' hyperthyroidism and ophthalmopathy. TCRdb reprocessed the multiplex PCR reads with MiXCR, giving one entry per CDR3 protein. The table lists roughly 98,000 distinct CDR3 sequences, around 37% of them singletons. Sequencing was performed on peripheral blood or thyroid tissue (not recorded which). The origin of the receptors is a woman aged 25 to 39 with Graves' hyperthyroidism. The CDR3 runs from the conserved cysteine through the conserved F or W. A D gene is named only where the DNA matches it firmly. Clone sizes are given selectively: once, few, many, or a class where the clone is expanded.

J gene	V gene	clone size	D gene	CDR3 protein	CDR3 DNA
TRBJ1-1	TRBV27	few	NA	CASSLKGHPTEAFF	TGTGCCAGCAGTTTAAAGGGACATCCGACTGAAGCTTTCTTT
TRBJ1-6	TRBV14	many	TRBD1	CASSQEDRGSPLHF	TGTGCCAGCAGCCAAGAGGACAGGGGTTCACCCCTCCACTTT
TRBJ2-5	TRBV2	once	NA	CASSEGWGAGNQPQYF	TGTGCCAGCAGTGAAGGCTGGGGGGCTGGGAATCAGCCCCAGTACTTC
TRBJ2-3	TRBV7-9	NA	TRBD2	CASSHLLPAGTTEYTQYF	TGTGCCAGCAGCCACCTCTTACCGGCTGGGACTACCGAATATACGCAGTATTTT
TRBJ1-6	TRBV10-3	NA	NA	CAIVGGTNSPLHF	TGTGCCATCGTAGGAGGGACTAATTCACCCCTCCACTTT
TRBJ1-1	TRBV7-9	NA	NA	CASSLGGGGHTEAFF	TGTGCCAGCAGCTTAGGGGGAGGGGGGCACACTGAAGCTTTCTTT
TRBJ2-3	TRBV15	many	NA	CATLGDTQYF	TGTGCCACCCTGGGAGATACGCAGTATTTT
TRBJ1-1	TRBV28	many	NA	CASSFGRTYTEAFF	TGTGCCAGCAGTTTCGGCAGGACCTACACTGAAGCTTTCTTT
TRBJ1-6	TRBV9	once	NA	CASSRGRINSPLHF	TGTGCCAGCAGCCGCGGACGGATTAATTCACCCCTCCACTTT
TRBJ2-7	TRBV5-4	many	TRBD2	CASSPTSGSGYEQYF	TGTGCCAGCAGCCCAACGAGCGGGAGTGGGTACGAGCAGTACTTC
TRBJ1-2	TRBV20-1	many	TRBD1	CSARQTGIAYGYTF	TGCAGTGCTAGGCAGACAGGGATAGCATATGGCTACACCTTC
TRBJ1-6	TRBV10-3	NA	TRBD1	CAISIGQGRSPLHF	TGTGCCATCAGTATCGGACAGGGACGGTCACCCCTCCACTTT
TRBJ2-3	TRBV5-1	few	NA	CASSLGHVADTQYF	TGCGCCAGCAGCTTGGGGCATGTCGCAGATACGCAGTATTTT
TRBJ2-2	TRBV10-3	many	NA	CAIRAGQLLTGELFF	TGTGCCATCAGGGCGGGACAGCTACTCACCGGGGAGCTGTTTTTT
TRBJ1-6	TRBV5-1	many	TRBD1	CASSPQGPPSQWSPLHF	TGCGCCAGCAGCCCACAGGGGCCCCCTTCCCAATGGTCACCCCTCCACTTT
TRBJ1-4	TRBV15	NA	TRBD1	CASSSSGTGKEKLFF	TGTGCCAGCAGCTCGTCCGGGACAGGGAAAGAAAAACTGTTTTTT
TRBJ1-4	TRBV7-6	many	NA	CASSSQGSLYEKLFF	TGTGCCAGCAGCTCTCAGGGGAGTCTGTATGAAAAACTGTTTTTT
TRBJ1-5	TRBV6-5	many	NA	CASRFRGPNQPQHF	TGTGCCAGCAGATTCCGGGGTCCAAATCAGCCCCAGCATTTT
TRBJ1-2	TRBV5-6	many	NA	CASSLVGRAIYGYTF	TGTGCCAGCAGCTTGGTGGGCAGGGCTATATATGGCTACACCTTC
TRBJ1-2	TRBV24-1	many	NA	CATSESDSSGYGYTF	TGTGCCACCAGTGAATCGGACAGTTCTGGATATGGCTACACCTTC
TRBJ1-3	TRBV7-2	many	NA	CASSLGYGNTIYF	TGTGCCAGCAGCTTAGGGTATGGAAACACCATATATTTT
TRBJ2-7	TRBV6-5	many	NA	CASSYNLGYEQYF	TGTGCCAGCAGTTATAATTTAGGGTACGAGCAGTACTTC
TRBJ2-5	TRBV5-1	many	NA	CASREEEPQYF	TGCGCCAGCAGAGAGGAGGAGCCCCAGTACTTC
TRBJ1-1	TRBV5-1	many	NA	CASSLEGGGLAFF	TGCGCCAGCAGCCTTGAAGGAGGGGGACTGGCTTTCTTT
TRBJ2-7	TRBV20-1	NA	NA	CSARDSSYEQYF	TGCAGTGCTAGGGACAGCTCCTACGAGCAGTACTTC
TRBJ2-3	TRBV7-2	NA	NA	CASTLLGETDTQYF	TGTGCCAGCACCCTCCTGGGGGAGACAGATACGCAGTATTTT
TRBJ2-4	TRBV10-3	many	TRBD1	CASSGTGGENIQYF	TGTGCCTCATCCGGGACAGGGGGCGAAAACATTCAGTACTTC
TRBJ1-1	TRBV5-6	many	NA	CASSLPGLGEAFF	TGTGCCAGCAGCTTACCAGGCCTGGGTGAAGCTTTCTTT
TRBJ2-7	TRBV30	NA	NA	CAWIRGGGNEQYF	TGTGCCTGGATCCGCGGAGGGGGCAACGAGCAGTACTTC
TRBJ1-3	TRBV5-6	many	NA	CASSPLGARGNTIYF	TGTGCCAGCAGCCCCCTCGGGGCGAGGGGAAACACCATATATTTT
TRBJ2-7	TRBV7-9	many	TRBD2	CASSSLAGGPGEQYF	TGTGCCAGCAGCTCTCTAGCGGGAGGGCCGGGCGAGCAGTACTTC
TRBJ1-3	TRBV12-3/TRBV12-4	many	TRBD1	CASSPVDRATGNTIYF	TGTGCCAGCAGTCCAGTGGACAGGGCAACTGGAAACACCATATATTTT
TRBJ2-2	TRBV10-1	NA	NA	CASSTQRNTGELSF	TGCGCCAGCAGTACACAGAGGAACACCGGGGAGCTGTCTTTT
TRBJ1-2	TRBV16	many	NA	CASSQSRQSRGYTF	TGTGCCAGCAGCCAATCGCGACAGTCTAGGGGCTACACCTTC
TRBJ1-6	TRBV13	many	TRBD1	CASTSDRDNSPLHF	TGTGCCAGCACCTCCGACAGGGATAATTCACCCCTCCACTTT
TRBJ2-2	TRBV7-3	many	NA	CASSRGPAVNGELFF	TGTGCCAGCAGCCGGGGACCGGCTGTGAACGGGGAGCTGTTTTTT
TRBJ2-7	TRBV6-5	NA	TRBD2	CASSTGTSGIEQYF	TGCGCCAGCAGCACCGGGACTAGCGGGATCGAGCAGTACTTC